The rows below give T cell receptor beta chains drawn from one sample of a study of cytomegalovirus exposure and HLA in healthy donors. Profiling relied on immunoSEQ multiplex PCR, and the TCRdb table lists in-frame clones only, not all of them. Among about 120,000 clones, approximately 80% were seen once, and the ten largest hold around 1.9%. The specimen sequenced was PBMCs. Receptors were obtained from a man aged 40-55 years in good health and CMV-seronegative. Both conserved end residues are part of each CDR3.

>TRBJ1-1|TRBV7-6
CASSQRMTGSTEAFF
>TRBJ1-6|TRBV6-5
CASSYRAGNNSPLHF
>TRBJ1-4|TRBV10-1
CASSPDRFREKLFF
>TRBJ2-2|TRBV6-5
CASSSRGAGELFF
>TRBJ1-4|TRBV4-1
CASNRGEGREKLFF
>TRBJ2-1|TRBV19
CASSRRLGDEQFF
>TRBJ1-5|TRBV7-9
CASSLEGVYQPQHF
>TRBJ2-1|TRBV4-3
CASSQSTWGDEQFF
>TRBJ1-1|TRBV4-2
CASSQATGPNTEAFF
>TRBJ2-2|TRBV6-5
CASSLLPTGELFF
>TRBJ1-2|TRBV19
CASSNFLNSNYGYTF
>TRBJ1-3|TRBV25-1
CASSDGVFSGNTIYF
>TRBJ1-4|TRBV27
CASSPRGRGIATNEKLFF
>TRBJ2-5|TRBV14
CASSRDLGAGETQYF
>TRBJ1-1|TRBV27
CASGKDTRRTEAFF
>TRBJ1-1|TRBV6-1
CASSSLGGVTEAFF
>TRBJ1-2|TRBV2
CASSPGDSSYGYTF
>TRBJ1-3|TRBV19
CASSRQGFSGNTIYF
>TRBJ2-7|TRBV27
CASSPPGGSYEQYF
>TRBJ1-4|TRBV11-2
CASSLWDSNEKLFF
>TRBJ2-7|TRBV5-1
CASSPRAGLGTYEQYF
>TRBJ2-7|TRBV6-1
CASSGQPTGLQVEQYF
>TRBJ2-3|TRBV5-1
CASSRGGQGDTQYF
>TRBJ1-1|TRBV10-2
CASSPRTGYNTEAFF
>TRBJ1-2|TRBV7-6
CASSSPDRVGGYTF
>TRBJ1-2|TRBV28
CASSSATLRGYTF
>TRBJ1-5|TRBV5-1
CASSLAGVNQPQHF
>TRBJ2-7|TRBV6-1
CASTLSRPYEQYF
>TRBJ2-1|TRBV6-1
CASSWGGVRDEQFF
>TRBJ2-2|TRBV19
CATRGRLIYTGELFF
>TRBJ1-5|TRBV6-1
CASSGDQPQHF
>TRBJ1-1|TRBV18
CASSPGQYATEAFF
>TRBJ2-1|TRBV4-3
CASSQRAGTYNEQFF
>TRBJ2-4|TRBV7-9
CASSSGTGAVLFAKNSQYF
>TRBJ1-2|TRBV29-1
CSHRDAFDGYTF
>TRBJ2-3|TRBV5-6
CASSLGDGTDTQYF
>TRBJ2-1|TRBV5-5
CASPHPGQAYNEQFF
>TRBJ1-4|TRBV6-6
CASSPERAKLFF
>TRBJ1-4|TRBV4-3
CASNYGTGDEKLFF
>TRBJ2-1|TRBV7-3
CASSYGDNEQFF
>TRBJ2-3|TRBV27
CASSTDRGGTDTQYF
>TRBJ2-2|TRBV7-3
CASSLIAGDTGELFF
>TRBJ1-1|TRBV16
CASSQSRRTGGLNTEAFF
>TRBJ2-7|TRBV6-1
CASSDQGLVTVEQYF
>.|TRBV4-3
CASSEGQTYEQYF
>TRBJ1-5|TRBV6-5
CASRGQNQPQHF
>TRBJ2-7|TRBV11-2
CASSFGQGSYEQYF
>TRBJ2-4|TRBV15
CATSRGSQRVYDF